Detailed here is one T cell receptor beta chain. Its target is unknown. This record belongs to a study of metastatic and nonmetastatic thyroid tumors. Looking at the study overall: Repertoires from blood and tumor or nodule tissue of malignant and benign thyroid patients were compared.

The CDR3 totals 14 residues. The germline V and J ends were trimmed by 3 bases and 4 bases, with 7 bases remaining between them. Germline CDR1 and CDR2: MNHNS and SASEGT. Findings of the study overall: As reported, TCR beta diversity in blood and tumor was significantly higher in malignant thyroid tumors than in benign nodules.

Original processing notes: What underpinned the distant-metastasis classifier for papillary thyroid cancer was the set of CDR3 differences across clinicopathological groups. TCRdb re-called the PCR reads with MiXCR. Clone size and V and J calls follow TCRdb, not the original study. The sample has roughly 7,800 clones; 25% to 30% are singletons. No patient received treatment before thyroid surgery. The source is a male donor with papillary thyroid cancer or a benign thyroid nodule (not recorded which). Some clones in this sample may be carry-over from other donors' samples. The chain combines TRBV6-1 with TRBJ1-6, with D unresolved. Material for sequencing was tumor tissue. CDR3 residues: CASSEAVYNSPLHF. The CDR3 nucleotides read TGTGCCAGCAGTGAGGCGGTTTATAATTCACCCCTCCACTTT.